The 9 T cell receptor beta chains in this list originate from one sample, sequenced in a study of spatial heterogeneity in lung cancer. Time point indicated: sample taken at primary tumor resection. Whole RNA, which was extracted from tumor, nontumor lung tissue or frozen PBMC, was sequenced without any cell sorting. TCRdb independently ran MiXCR on the 5' RACE reads; one entry per CDR3 protein. This table holds several thousand distinct CDR3 sequences, 16% found once. The starting material was PBMCs, obtained at surgery. The receptors stem from a male donor with early-stage non-small cell lung cancer.

Judged by abundance, this clonotype is medium-sized. The chain uses TRBV12-3 or TRBV12-4 and TRBJ2-3, with unresolved D. V lost 3 bases to trimming and J lost 0 bases, with 4 bases between them. This CDR3 spans 13 amino acids. The CDR3 loop is CASSLGSTDTQYF. CDR3 DNA: TGTGCCAGCAGTTTGGGTAGCACAGATACGCAGTATTTT.

This clonotype is labeled as medium-sized. The chain carries TRBV5-1 and TRBJ2-7; D is unresolved. The germline V gene has CDR1 SGHRS and CDR2 YFSETQ. The length of the CDR3 is 14 residues. The V end was cut by 1 base, the J end by 6 bases, with 14 bases between. CDR3 bases: TGCGCCAGCAGCTTGCCTATTCCAGGTACCGAGCAGTACTTC. Protein: CASSLPIPGTEQYF.

This clonotype was detected many times. The chain uses TRBV6-2 or TRBV6-3 and TRBJ2-7; maybe TRBD1 (6 bases). The CDR3 sequence is 13 residues long. Trimming removed 5 bases at V and 2 bases at J, with 10 bases between. Looked up from germline, CDR1 is MNHEY and CDR2 is SVGEGT. This chain's CDR3 is CASSRPGAYEQYF. The CDR3 bases are TGTGCCAGCAGTCGACCAGGGGCCTACGAGCAGTACTTC.

The rearrangement uses TRBV7-8 and TRBJ1-3; 7 positions agree with TRBD1. The CDR3 is 17 amino acids. Trimming at V came to 3 bases and at J to 1 base, leaving 9 bases not matched to a gene. Germline CDR1 is SGHVS and CDR2 is FQNEAQ. CDR3 coding DNA: TGTGCCAGCAGCTTCCCGGCGACAGGGACTTCTGGAAACACCATATATTTT. It specifies CASSFPATGTSGNTIYF.

This clonotype came up a few times. This sequence joins TRBV6-2 or TRBV6-3 and TRBJ2-7, with 7 bases aligning to TRBD1. CDR1 and CDR2 from the germline V gene are MNHEY and SVGEGT. This CDR3 has 17 residues. The V segment lost 6 bases and the J segment 5 bases; nucleotides outside the gene matches: 19. CDR3 sequence: CASRPQTYRGRANEQYF. The DNA for the CDR3 is TGTGCCAGCAGGCCTCAAACTTACAGGGGCCGCGCGAACGAGCAGTACTTC.

In this sample, this clonotype is medium-sized. This rearrangement joins TRBV9 to TRBJ2-1, with D maybe TRBD1 (5 bases). V lost 0 bases and J lost 8, with 15 bases in between. This CDR3 region has 15 residues. From germline, CDR1 is SGDLS and CDR2 YYNGEE. The CDR3 sequence is CASSVDIGAGDEQFF. In DNA, the CDR3 is TGTGCCAGCAGCGTAGATATAGGGGCAGGCGATGAGCAGTTCTTC.

By sample fraction, this clonotype is medium-sized (0.01 to 0.1%). The CDR3 nucleotides read TGTGCCACCAGTGAAGGGGCCGAGCAGTACTTC. This sequence encodes CATSEGAEQYF. The chain is built from TRBV24-1 and TRBJ2-7; TRBD1 is a possible D gene (5 bases). The V gene lost 4 bases and the J gene lost 6 bases, with 6 bases spanning the gap. Germline V gene data show CDR1 as KGHDR and CDR2 as SFDVKD. The CDR3 extends over 11 amino acids.

This clonotype is judged medium-sized. V and J are TRBV5-6 and TRBJ2-3; 7 bases are shared with TRBD2. The CDR3 loop spans 14 amino acids. The junction had 8 bases not matched to a gene; V was cut back by 4 bases and J by 6 bases. Germline V gene data show CDR1 as SGHDT and CDR2 as YYEEEE. The CDR3 loop reads CASSPRGVGDTQYF. DNA for the CDR3: TGTGCCAGCAGCCCACGGGGGGTAGGTGATACGCAGTATTTT.

This clonotype is medium-sized by share. V and J are TRBV19 and TRBJ1-6; TRBD1 agrees at 8 bases. V shed 5 bases, J shed 0 bases, and the junction held 6 bases outside the gene matches. The V gene's germline CDR1 is LNHDA and CDR2 SQIVND (reference sequence). The CDR3 is 17 amino acids. The DNA for the CDR3 is TGTGCCAGTAGTGGGGGACAGGTTAGCTCCTATAATTCACCCCTCCACTTT. Translating gives CASSGGQVSSYNSPLHF.